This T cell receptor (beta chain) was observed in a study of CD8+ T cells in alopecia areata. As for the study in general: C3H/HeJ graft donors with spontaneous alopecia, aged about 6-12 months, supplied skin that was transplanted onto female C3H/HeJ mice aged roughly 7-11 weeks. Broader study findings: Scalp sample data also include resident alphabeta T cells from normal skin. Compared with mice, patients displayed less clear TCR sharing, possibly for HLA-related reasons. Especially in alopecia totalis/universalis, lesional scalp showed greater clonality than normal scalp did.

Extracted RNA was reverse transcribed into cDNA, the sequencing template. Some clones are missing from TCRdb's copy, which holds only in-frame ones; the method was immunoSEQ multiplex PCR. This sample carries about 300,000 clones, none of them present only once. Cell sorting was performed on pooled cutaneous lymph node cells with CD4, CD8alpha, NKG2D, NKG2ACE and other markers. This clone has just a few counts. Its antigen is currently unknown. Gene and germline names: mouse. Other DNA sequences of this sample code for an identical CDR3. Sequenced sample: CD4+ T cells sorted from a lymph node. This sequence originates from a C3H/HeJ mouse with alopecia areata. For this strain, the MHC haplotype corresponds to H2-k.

The part of the CDR3 DNA that was read is TGTGCCAGCGGTGATGCAGGAAATTCCTATAATTCGCCC. It is translated as CASGDAGNSYNSP. The entire CDR3 reads CASGDAGNSYNSPLYF. The rearrangement links TRBV13-2 to TRBJ1-6; D call uncertain. The CDR3 is cut off 3 residues early in the read; its end comes from the germline J gene. TRBJ1-6 is treated as an ORF (open reading frame) with a function not yet certain. Germline assignment: CDR1 NNHNN and CDR2 SYGAGS (reference sequence). Between the trimmed V and J ends, which lost 0 bases and 0 bases, there was a span of 7 bases. The CDR3 runs to 16 residues.